The 10 T cell receptor beta chains in this list originate from one sample, sequenced in a study of blood T cell repertoires in COVID-19. The repertoire was sequenced with immunoSEQ multiplex PCR; TCRdb's copy has only in-frame clones and lacks some. In the table there are about 350,000 clones, around nine tenths of which are singletons. The sample taken for sequencing was peripheral blood. These receptors came from a woman in her sixties or seventies with COVID-19, enrolled during active disease.

V is TRBV5-1 and J is TRBJ1-2, with 8 bases matching TRBD1. The CDR3 is 15 residues long. The germline CDR1 and CDR2 sequences are SGHRS and YFSETQ. The J segment lost 7 bases and the V segment lost 3 bases, leaving 11 bases of the junction unmatched. CDR3 in DNA: TGCGCCAGCAGCTCCTCGACAGGGGAGTTGGTTGGCTACACCTTC. Translated: CASSSSTGELVGYTF.

This chain uses TRBV10-1 with TRBJ1-2; D may be TRBD1 (5 bases). V was pared by 3 bases and J by 8 bases, with 13 bases between. CDR1 and CDR2 from the germline V gene are WNHNN and SYGVQD (reference sequence). This CDR3 spans 13 amino acids. This CDR3 is CASSDRQGKGYTF. CDR3 sequence (DNA): TGCGCCAGCAGTGACCGGCAGGGTAAAGGCTACACCTTC.

In its sample, this clone was seen once. The chain carries TRBV28 and TRBJ1-5, with 9 bases fitting TRBD1. With V trimmed by 7 bases and J by 0 bases, 10 bases remained unmatched. The CDR3 is 17 residues long. Per the germline V gene, CDR1 is MDHEN and CDR2 is SYDVKM. The chain's CDR3 is CASTPYMGQGSNQPQHF. For the CDR3, the DNA is TGTGCCAGCACCCCTTACATGGGACAGGGTAGCAATCAGCCCCAGCATTTT.

This chain uses TRBV11-2 with TRBJ1-2, with D possibly being TRBD1 (6 bases). CDR3 length equals 14 residues. Per the germline V gene, CDR1 is SGHAT and CDR2 is FQNNGV. The V and J ends lost 1 base and 4 bases respectively, with 10 bases between them. The CDR3 coding sequence is TGTGCCAGCAGCTTAGTTGGGGGCGGCTATGGCTACACCTTC. It translates to CASSLVGGGYGYTF.

The chain couples TRBV7-9 to TRBJ1-4; TRBD1 agrees at 8 bases. V shed 5 bases, J shed 6 bases, and the junction held 8 bases outside the gene matches. Per germline, CDR1 SEHNR and CDR2 FQNEAQ (reference sequence). This CDR3 comprises 15 residues. Here the CDR3 reads CASSTWTGRDEKLFF. In DNA, the CDR3 is TGTGCCAGCAGCACCTGGACAGGGAGGGATGAAAAACTGTTTTTT.

The chain recombines TRBV6-6 with TRBJ1-5; TRBD1 matches at 8 bases. Looked up from germline, CDR1 is MNHNY and CDR2 is SVGAGI (reference sequence). The CDR3 has 16 residues. V lost 5 bases, J lost 2 bases, and 8 bases stayed unmatched. CDR3 sequence: CASSTHDRGGNQPQHF. As DNA, the CDR3 is TGTGCCAGCAGTACCCACGACAGGGGTGGCAATCAGCCCCAGCATTTT.

The chain joins TRBV28 to TRBJ1-5, with a tentative D call TRBD1 (6 bases). V lost 7 bases, J lost 3 bases, and 10 bases lay in between. Germline loops: CDR1 MDHEN, CDR2 SYDVKM. The CDR3 is 13 residues long. CDR3 DNA sequence: TGTGCCAGCATTCCAGGGGACAATCAGCCCCAGCATTTT. Translated: CASIPGDNQPQHF. The variable domain in full, completed from reference TRBV28 and TRBJ1-5, reads DVKVTQSSRYLVKRTGEKVFLECVQDMDHENMFWYRQDPGLGLRLIYFSYDVKMKEKGDIPEGYSVSREKKERFSLILESASTNQTSMYLCASIPGDNQPQHFGDGTRLSIL.

V is TRBV6-4 and J is TRBJ2-1, with D perhaps TRBD1 (6 bases). Germline CDR1 and CDR2: MRHNA and SNTAGT. The length of the CDR3 is 13 residues. Trimming pared 4 bases from V and 5 bases from J, leaving 9 bases between. The CDR3 nucleotides read TGTGCCAGCAGTGGGCAGGGGAACAATGAGCAGTTCTTC. This sequence encodes CASSGQGNNEQFF.

The J gene is TRBJ2-1, the V gene TRBV6-6, with D unresolved. This CDR3 region has 12 residues. V gave up 0 bases and J gave up 10 bases, with 7 bases separating them. CDR1 is MNHNY, CDR2 SVGAGI, per germline (reference sequence). CDR3 in amino acids: CASSYSLLEQFF. In nucleotides, the CDR3 is TGTGCCAGCAGTTACTCGCTCCTAGAGCAGTTCTTC.

The rearrangement joins TRBV10-1 to TRBJ2-3; 11 nucleotides match TRBD1. The V segment lost 3 bases and the J segment 3 bases; nucleotides outside the gene matches: 2. CDR1 and CDR2 (germline): WNHNN, SYGVQD (reference sequence). The CDR3 spans 15 residues. The CDR3 DNA follows: TGCGCCAGCAGTGATGGGACAGGGGGGACAGATACGCAGTATTTT. Translation: CASSDGTGGTDTQYF.